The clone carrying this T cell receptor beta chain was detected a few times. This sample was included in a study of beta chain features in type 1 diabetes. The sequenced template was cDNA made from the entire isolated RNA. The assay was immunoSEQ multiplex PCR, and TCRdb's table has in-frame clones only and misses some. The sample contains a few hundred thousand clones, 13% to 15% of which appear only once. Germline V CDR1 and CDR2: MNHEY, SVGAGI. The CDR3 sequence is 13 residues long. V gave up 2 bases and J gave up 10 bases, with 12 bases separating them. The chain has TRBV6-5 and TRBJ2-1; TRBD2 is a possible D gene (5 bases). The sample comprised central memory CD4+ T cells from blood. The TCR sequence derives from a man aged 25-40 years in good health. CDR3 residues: CASSYTYREEQFF. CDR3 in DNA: TGTGCCAGCAGTTACACCTACCGGGAAGAGCAGTTCTTC.